The rows below give T cell receptor beta chains drawn from one sample of a study of blood T cell repertoires in COVID-19. Measured with immunoSEQ multiplex PCR; TCRdb has only the in-frame clones, and not every one. The sample contains roughly 500,000 clones, 88% of which appear only once. The sample consisted of PBMCs or T cells enriched from blood (not recorded which). The receptor set was obtained from a woman aged 35 to 49 who had recovered from COVID-19. CDR3s include the opening cysteine and the closing phenylalanine or tryptophan. Clone size is not always given. Where it is, it says once, few, many or a class for expanded clones.

TRBV7-8	TRBJ1-2	-	CASSSSRGYTF
TRBV3-1/TRBV3-2	TRBJ1-1	-	CASAWDRGRSEAFF
TRBV6-5	TRBJ2-7	-	CASSRQYDSYEQYF
TRBV12-5	TRBJ2-2	few	CASGLGGLGELFF
TRBV6-6	TRBJ2-7	-	CASLGFREGLGEQYF
TRBV9	TRBJ2-1	-	CASSVVGLSYNEQFF
TRBV11-2	TRBJ2-3	-	CASSSSPRTSGIYTQYF
TRBV19	TRBJ2-1	-	CASSIGLAGGPWGKNNEQFF
TRBV6-6	TRBJ2-7	-	CASSRDTSGRAYEQYF
TRBV5-1	TRBJ2-3	-	CASSTSGDTDTQYF
TRBV4-1	TRBJ2-5	-	CASSQDDPRQGDETQYF
TRBV24-1	TRBJ1-1	-	CATSDRDSKAFF
TRBV19	TRBJ2-1	-	CASKGQPNEQFF
TRBV6-2/TRBV6-3	TRBJ2-5	-	CASSFSGETQYF
TRBV4-3	TRBJ2-2	-	CASSPLGLAGEGNGELFF
TRBV6-2/TRBV6-3	TRBJ2-7	-	CASSYSTNSHYEQYF
TRBV7-9	TRBJ1-5	-	CASSRGQAHLESQHF
TRBV7-9	TRBJ2-7	-	CASSRDRYYEQYF
TRBV11-3	TRBJ2-3	-	CASSLGTSTDTQYF
TRBV9	TRBJ1-2	-	CASSRQTDYGYTF
TRBV11-2	TRBJ2-1	-	CASSSTLGGRVDEQFF
TRBV9	TRBJ2-7	-	CASSVTGTSAYEQYF
TRBV3-1/TRBV3-2	TRBJ2-1	-	CASSRRVHSGSSYNEQFF
TRBV5-4	TRBJ2-7	once	CASPGLALYEQYF
TRBV6-2/TRBV6-3	TRBJ1-1	-	CASSYNLNRGEAFF
TRBV7-7	TRBJ2-5	-	CASSLGLLQETQYF
TRBV7-9	TRBJ2-7	-	CASSLVFLAGTYEQYF
TRBV5-1	TRBJ1-1	-	CASSLLGQVNTEAFF
TRBV7-9	TRBJ2-3	-	CASSHFLAGGSDTQYF
TRBV30	TRBJ1-6	-	CAWSKKDRGAYNSPLHF
TRBV19	TRBJ1-5	-	CASSHRGPQHF
TRBV7-9	TRBJ1-5	-	CASSFGTGRNQPQHF
TRBV7-2	TRBJ2-7	-	CASSRRGGRAAPSYEQYF
TRBV12-3/TRBV12-4	TRBJ2-3	-	CASSLLITDTQYF
TRBV23-1	TRBJ2-7	-	CASSQSSGTGGLYEQYF
TRBV27	TRBJ1-2	-	CASSWGTGGGYTF
TRBV19	TRBJ1-2	-	CASSKTGGEDGYTF
TRBV5-1	TRBJ2-7	-	CASSSEWLAEQYF
TRBV29-1	TRBJ2-1	-	CSVTRTGKDEQFF
TRBV19	TRBJ2-1	-	CASSIEGSALSYNEQFF
TRBV3-1/TRBV3-2	TRBJ1-1	-	CASSPVAGWGTEAFF
TRBV27	TRBJ2-7	once	CAIRTSGRYHEQYF
TRBV18	TRBJ2-7	-	CASSPPNYSYEQYF
TRBV5-4	TRBJ2-3	once	CAIFSGRAGTDTQYF
TRBV6-2/TRBV6-3	TRBJ1-5	-	CASSYLYGGRNQPQHF
TRBV12-3/TRBV12-4	TRBJ1-1	-	CASYGEAYTEAFF
TRBV7-2	TRBJ2-2	-	CASSKRTGNTGELFF
TRBV5-5	TRBJ2-7	-	CASSARVFYEQYF
TRBV4-3	TRBJ2-1	-	CASSPTGATYNEQFF
TRBV18	TRBJ2-5	-	CASSQLEEETQYF
TRBV10-2	TRBJ2-1	-	CASSELAGGNEQFF
TRBV24-1	TRBJ1-1	once	CATQQGVDSGEAFF
TRBV12-3/TRBV12-4	TRBJ1-5	-	CASSLVRGQPQHF
TRBV3-1/TRBV3-2	TRBJ2-3	-	CASSQSQGTGTDTQYF
TRBV18	TRBJ1-2	-	CASSPEYGYTF
TRBV11-3	TRBJ1-2	-	CASSLEVRGSPFYGYTF
TRBV27	TRBJ2-5	-	CASSPTGTGGETQYF
TRBV28	TRBJ2-7	-	CASSPGQTSEQYF
TRBV11-3	TRBJ2-5	-	CASSLDQVDETQYF
TRBV6-1	TRBJ2-1	once	CASSDPRTSGSSNEQFF